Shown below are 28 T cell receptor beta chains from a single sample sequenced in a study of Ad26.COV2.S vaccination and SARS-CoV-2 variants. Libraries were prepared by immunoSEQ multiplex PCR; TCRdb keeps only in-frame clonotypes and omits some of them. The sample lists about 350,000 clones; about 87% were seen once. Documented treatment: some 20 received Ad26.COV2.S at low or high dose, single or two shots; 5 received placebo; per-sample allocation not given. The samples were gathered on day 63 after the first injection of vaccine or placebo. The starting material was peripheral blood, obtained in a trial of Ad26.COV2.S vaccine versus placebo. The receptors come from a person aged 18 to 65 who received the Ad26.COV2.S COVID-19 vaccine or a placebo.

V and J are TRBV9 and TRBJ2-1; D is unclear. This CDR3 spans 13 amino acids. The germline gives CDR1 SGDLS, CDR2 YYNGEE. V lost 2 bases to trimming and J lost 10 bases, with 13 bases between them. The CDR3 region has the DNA TGTGCCAGCAGCGTCTCTGGCGAAGGAGAGCAGTTCTTC. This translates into CASSVSGEGEQFF.

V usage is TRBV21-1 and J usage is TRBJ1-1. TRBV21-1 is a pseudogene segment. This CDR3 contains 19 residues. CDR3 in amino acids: CASSKKGGLDRPGDTEAFF. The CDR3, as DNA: TGTGCCAGCAGCAAAAAGGGGGGTCTGGACAGACCAGGGGACACTGAAGCTTTCTTT.

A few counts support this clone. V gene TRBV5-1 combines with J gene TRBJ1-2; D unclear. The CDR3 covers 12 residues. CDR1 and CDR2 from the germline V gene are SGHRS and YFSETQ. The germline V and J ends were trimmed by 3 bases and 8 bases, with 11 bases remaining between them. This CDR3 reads CASSSTVGGYTF. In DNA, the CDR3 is TGCGCCAGCAGCTCTACTGTAGGAGGCTACACCTTC. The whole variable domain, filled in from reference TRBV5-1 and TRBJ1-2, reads KAGVTQTPRYLIKTRGQQVTLSCSPISGHRSVSWYQQTPGQGLQFLFEYFSETQRNKGNFPGRFSGRQFSNSRSEMNVSTLELGDSALYLCASSSTVGGYTFGSGTRLTVV.

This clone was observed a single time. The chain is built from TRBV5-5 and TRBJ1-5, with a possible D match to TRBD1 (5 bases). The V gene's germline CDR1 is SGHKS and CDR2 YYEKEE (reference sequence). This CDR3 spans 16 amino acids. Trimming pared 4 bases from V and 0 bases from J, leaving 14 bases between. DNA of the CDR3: TGTGCCAGCAGCCTTGGAACAGGCTTTAGCAATCAGCCCCAGCATTTT. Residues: CASSLGTGFSNQPQHF.

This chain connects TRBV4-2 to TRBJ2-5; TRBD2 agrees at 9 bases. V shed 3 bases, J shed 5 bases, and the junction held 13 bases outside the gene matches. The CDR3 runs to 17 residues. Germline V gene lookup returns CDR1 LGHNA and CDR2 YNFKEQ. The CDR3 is CASSQASLAGVGETQYF. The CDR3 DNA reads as TGTGCCAGCAGCCAGGCTTCCTTAGCGGGAGTCGGTGAGACCCAGTACTTC.

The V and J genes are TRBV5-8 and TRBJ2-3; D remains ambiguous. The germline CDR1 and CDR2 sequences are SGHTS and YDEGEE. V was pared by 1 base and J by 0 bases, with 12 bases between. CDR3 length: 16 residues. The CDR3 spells CASSLSLYGSTDTQYF. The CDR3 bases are TGTGCCAGCAGCTTGAGTCTCTACGGGAGCACAGATACGCAGTATTTT. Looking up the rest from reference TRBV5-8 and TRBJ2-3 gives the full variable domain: EAGVTQSPTHLIKTRGQQATLRCSPISGHTSVYWYQQALGLGLQFLLWYDEGEERNRGNFPPRFSGRQFPNYSSELNVNALELEDSALYLCASSLSLYGSTDTQYFGPGTRLTVL.

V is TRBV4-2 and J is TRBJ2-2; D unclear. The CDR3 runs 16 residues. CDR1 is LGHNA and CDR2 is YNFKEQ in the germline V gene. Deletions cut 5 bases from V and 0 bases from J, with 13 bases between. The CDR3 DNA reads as TGTGCCAGCAGCACCCACGGCCCACCGAACACCGGGGAGCTGTTTTTT. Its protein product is CASSTHGPPNTGELFF.

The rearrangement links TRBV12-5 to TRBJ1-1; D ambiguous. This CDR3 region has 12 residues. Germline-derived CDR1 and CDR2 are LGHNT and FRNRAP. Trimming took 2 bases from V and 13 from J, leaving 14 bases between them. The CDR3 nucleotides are TGTGCTAGTGGTTTGCCCGACACCGGAGGTTTCTTT. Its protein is CASGLPDTGGFF. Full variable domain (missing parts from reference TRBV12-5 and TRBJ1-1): DARVTQTPRHKVTEMGQEVTMRCQPILGHNTVFWYRQTMMQGLELLAYFRNRAPLDDSGMPKDRFSAEMPDATLATLKIQPSEPRDSAVYFCASGLPDTGGFFGQGTRLTVV.

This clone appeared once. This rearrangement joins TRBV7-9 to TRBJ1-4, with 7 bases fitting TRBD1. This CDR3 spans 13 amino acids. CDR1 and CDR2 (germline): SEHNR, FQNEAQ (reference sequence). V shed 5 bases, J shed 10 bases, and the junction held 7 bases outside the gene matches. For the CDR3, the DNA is TGTGCCAGCAGCCTGAGACAGGGCGGAAAACTGTTTTTT. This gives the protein CASSLRQGGKLFF.

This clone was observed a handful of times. CDR3 nucleotide sequence: TGTGCCAGCAGCAAGGGAGTTAGCACAGATACGCAGTATTTT. As protein: CASSKGVSTDTQYF. J is TRBJ2-3 and V is TRBV7-2; possibly TRBD2 for D (5 bases). Trimming stripped 5 bases from V and 0 bases from J, with 9 bases between. CDR1 is SGHTA and CDR2 is FQGNSA in the germline V gene. This CDR3 region has 14 residues.

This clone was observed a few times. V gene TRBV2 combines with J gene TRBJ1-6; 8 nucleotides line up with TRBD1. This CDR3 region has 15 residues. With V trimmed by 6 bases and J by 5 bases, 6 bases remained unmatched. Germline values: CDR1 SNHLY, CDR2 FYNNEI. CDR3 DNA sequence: TGTGCCAGCAGGTCACAGGGGGTAGATAATTCACCCCTCCACTTT. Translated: CASRSQGVDNSPLHF.

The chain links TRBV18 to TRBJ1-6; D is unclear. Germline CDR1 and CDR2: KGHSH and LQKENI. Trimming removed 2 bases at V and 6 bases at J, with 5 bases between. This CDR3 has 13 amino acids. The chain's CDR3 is CASSPGVNSPLHF. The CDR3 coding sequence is TGTGCCAGCTCACCAGGGGTTAATTCACCCCTCCACTTT. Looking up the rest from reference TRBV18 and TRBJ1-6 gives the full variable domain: NAGVMQNPRHLVRRRGQEARLRCSPMKGHSHVYWYRQLPEEGLKFMVYLQKENIIDESGMPKERFSAEFPKEGPSILRIQQVVRGDSAAYFCASSPGVNSPLHFGNGTRLTVT.

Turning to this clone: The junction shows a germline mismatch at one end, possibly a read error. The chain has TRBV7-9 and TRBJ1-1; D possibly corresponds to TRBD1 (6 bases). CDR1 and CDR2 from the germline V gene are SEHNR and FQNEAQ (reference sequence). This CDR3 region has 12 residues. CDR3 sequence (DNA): TGTGCCAGCAGCTTAGATGCACAGGGCCCTCTCTTT. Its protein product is CASSLDAQGPLF.

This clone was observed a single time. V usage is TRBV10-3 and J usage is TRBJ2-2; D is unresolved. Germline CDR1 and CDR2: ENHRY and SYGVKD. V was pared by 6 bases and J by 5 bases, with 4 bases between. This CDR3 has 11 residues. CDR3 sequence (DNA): TGTGCCATCAGCCCAACCGGGGAGCTGTTTTTT. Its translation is CAISPTGELFF.

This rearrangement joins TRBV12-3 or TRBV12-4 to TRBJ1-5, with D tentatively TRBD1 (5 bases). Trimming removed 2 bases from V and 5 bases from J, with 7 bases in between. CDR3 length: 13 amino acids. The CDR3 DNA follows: TGTGCCAGCAGTTTAACGGGGGATCAGCCCCAGCATTTT. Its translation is CASSLTGDQPQHF.

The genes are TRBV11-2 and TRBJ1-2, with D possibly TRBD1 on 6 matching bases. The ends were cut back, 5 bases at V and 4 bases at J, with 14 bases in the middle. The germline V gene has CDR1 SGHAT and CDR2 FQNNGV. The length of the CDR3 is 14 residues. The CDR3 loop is CASSPAGTLYGYTF. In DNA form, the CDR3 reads TGTGCCAGCAGCCCAGCGGGGACACTCTATGGCTACACCTTC. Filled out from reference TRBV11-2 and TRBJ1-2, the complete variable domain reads EAGVAQSPRYKIIEKRQSVAFWCNPISGHATLYWYQQILGQGPKLLIQFQNNGVVDDSQLPKDRFSAERLKGVDSTLKIQPAKLEDSAVYLCASSPAGTLYGYTFGSGTRLTVV.

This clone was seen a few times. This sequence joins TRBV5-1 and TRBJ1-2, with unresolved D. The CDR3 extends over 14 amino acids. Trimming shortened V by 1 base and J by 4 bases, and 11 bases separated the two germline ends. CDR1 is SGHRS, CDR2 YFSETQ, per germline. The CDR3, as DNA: TGCGCCAGCAGCTTGCTACAGAACAGCTATGGCTACACCTTC. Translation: CASSLLQNSYGYTF.

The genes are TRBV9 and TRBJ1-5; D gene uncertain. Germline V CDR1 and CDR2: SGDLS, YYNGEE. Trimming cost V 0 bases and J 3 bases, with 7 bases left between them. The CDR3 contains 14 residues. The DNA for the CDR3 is TGTGCCAGCAGCGTAGATCCAGACAATCAGCCCCAGCATTTT. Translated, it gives CASSVDPDNQPQHF.

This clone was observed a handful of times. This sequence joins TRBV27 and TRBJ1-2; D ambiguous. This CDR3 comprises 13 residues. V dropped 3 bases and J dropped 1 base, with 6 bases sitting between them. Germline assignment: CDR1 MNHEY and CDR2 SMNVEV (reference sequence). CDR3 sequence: CASSFVGNYGYTF. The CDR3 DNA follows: TGTGCCAGCAGTTTTGTAGGTAACTATGGCTACACCTTC.

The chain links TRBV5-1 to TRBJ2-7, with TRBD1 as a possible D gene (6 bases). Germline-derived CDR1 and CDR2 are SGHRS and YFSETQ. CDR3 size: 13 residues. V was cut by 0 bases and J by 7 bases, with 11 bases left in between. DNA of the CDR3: TGCGCCAGCAGCTTGGGACAGGTCTCGGAGCAGTACTTC. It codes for CASSLGQVSEQYF.

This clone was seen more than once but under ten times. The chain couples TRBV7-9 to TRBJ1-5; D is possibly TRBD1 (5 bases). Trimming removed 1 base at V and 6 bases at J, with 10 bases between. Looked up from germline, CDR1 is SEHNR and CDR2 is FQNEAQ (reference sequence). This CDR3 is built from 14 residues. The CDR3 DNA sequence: TGTGCCAGCAGCTTAGATGGAGGGGTTCAGCCCCAGCATTTT. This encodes CASSLDGGVQPQHF.

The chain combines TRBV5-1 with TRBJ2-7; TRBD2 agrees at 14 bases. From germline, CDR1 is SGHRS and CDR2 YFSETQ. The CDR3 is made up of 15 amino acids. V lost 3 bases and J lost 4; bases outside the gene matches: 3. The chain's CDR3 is CASSWGTSGSYEQYF. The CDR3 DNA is TGCGCCAGCAGCTGGGGGACTAGCGGGAGTTACGAGCAGTACTTC.

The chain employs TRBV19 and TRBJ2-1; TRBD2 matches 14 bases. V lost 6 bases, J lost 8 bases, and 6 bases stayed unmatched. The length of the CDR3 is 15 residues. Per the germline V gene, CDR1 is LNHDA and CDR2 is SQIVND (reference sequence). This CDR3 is CASSATSGRDHEQFF. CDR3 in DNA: TGTGCCAGTAGCGCGACTAGCGGGAGGGACCATGAGCAGTTCTTC.

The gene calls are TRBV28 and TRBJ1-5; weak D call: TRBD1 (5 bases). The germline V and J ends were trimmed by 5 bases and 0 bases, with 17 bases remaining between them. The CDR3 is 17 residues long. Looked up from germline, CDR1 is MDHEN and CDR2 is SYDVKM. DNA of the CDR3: TGTGCCAGCAGTCTCCGGCGAGGGGTTCTTAGCAATCAGCCCCAGCATTTT. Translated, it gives CASSLRRGVLSNQPQHF.

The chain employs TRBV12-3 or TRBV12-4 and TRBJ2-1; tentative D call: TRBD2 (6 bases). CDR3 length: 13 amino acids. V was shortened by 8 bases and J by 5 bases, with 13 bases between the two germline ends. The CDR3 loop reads CASGTGADNEQFF. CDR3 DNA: TGTGCCAGCGGAACGGGAGCGGACAATGAGCAGTTCTTC.

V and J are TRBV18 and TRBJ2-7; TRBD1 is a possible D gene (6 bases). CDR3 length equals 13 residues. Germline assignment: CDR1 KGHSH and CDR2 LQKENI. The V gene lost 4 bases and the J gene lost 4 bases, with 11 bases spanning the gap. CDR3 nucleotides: TGTGCCAGCTCACAAGGGGACATGTACGAGCAGTACTTC. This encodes CASSQGDMYEQYF.

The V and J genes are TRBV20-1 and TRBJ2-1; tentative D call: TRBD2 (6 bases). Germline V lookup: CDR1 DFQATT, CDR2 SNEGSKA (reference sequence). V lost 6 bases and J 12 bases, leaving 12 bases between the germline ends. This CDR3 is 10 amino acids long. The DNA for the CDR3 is TGCAGTGCCCGACTAGTTAGGCAGTTCTTC. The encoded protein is CSARLVRQFF.

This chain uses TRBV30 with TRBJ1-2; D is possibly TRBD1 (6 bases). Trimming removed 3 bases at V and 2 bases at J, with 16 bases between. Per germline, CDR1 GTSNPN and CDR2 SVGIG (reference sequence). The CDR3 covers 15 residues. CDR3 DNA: TGTGCCTGGAGGACGGACAGTCCAAAGAACTATGGCTACACCTTC. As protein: CAWRTDSPKNYGYTF. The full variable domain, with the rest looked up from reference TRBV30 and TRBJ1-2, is SQTIHQWPATLVQPVGSPLSLECTVEGTSNPNLYWYRQAAGRGLQLLFYSVGIGQISSEVPQNLSASRPQDRQFILSSKKLLLSDSGFYLCAWRTDSPKNYGYTFGSGTRLTVV.